These T cell receptor beta chains were read from a single sample in a study of CD8+CD57+ T cells in acquired aplastic anemia. MiXCR, applied by TCRdb to the reads, yields one record per CDR3 protein. The sample carries about 150,000 distinct CDR3 sequences, about 48% recorded once. Specimen: sorted CD4+, CD8+, or CD8+CD57+ T cells (not recorded which) from PBMCs. The receptor source for this set is a human donor with aplastic anemia. CDR3s include the opening cysteine and the closing phenylalanine or tryptophan. D genes are given only for firm matches. The size field is filled for only some rows; it gives once, few, many or a size class.

j_call	v_call	clone_size	d_call	cdr3_aa	cdr3_nt
TRBJ2-7	TRBV9	-	TRBD2	CASSVDSGGPREQYF	TGTGCCAGCAGCGTAGATAGCGGGGGCCCACGGGAGCAGTACTTC
TRBJ1-4	TRBV10-1	-	-	CASYDGGGEKLFF	TGCGCCAGCTATGACGGGGGGGGTGAAAAACTGTTTTTT
TRBJ1-5	TRBV5-1	many	TRBD1	CASSLDRGANQPQHF	TGCGCCAGCAGCTTGGACAGGGGAGCCAATCAGCCCCAGCATTTT
TRBJ1-1	TRBV20-1	-	-	CSATLGRNTEAFF	TGCAGTGCTACCCTAGGTCGGAACACTGAAGCTTTCTTT
TRBJ2-7	TRBV2	-	-	CASTDSTEPYEHYF	TGTGCCAGCACCGATTCGACGGAACCCTACGAGCACTACTTC
TRBJ1-5	TRBV29-1	many	-	CSGSTGDYQPQHF	TGCAGCGGGTCAACGGGGGATTATCAGCCCCAGCATTTT
TRBJ1-1	TRBV20-1	few	-	CSATWNTEAFF	TGCAGTGCCACCTGGAACACTGAAGCTTTCTTT
TRBJ2-7	TRBV11-2	-	TRBD1	CASSYLLGQVYEQYF	TGTGCCAGCAGCTACTTGTTGGGACAGGTCTACGAGCAGTACTTC
TRBJ1-2	TRBV7-8	few	-	CASSSSRSYGYTF	TGTGCCAGCAGCTCATCCCGCAGCTATGGCTACACCTTC
TRBJ2-3	TRBV7-3	-	TRBD1	CASSSTGGAFDTQYF	TGTGCCAGCAGTTCTACAGGGGGCGCATTTGATACGCAGTATTTT
TRBJ2-7	TRBV19	once	TRBD1	CASSSDRESSYEQYF	TGTGCCAGCAGCTCCGACAGGGAAAGTTCCTACGAGCAGTACTTC
TRBJ2-3	TRBV11-2	many	TRBD1	CASSLVWTGGADTQYF	TGTGCCAGCAGCTTAGTTTGGACAGGGGGCGCAGATACGCAGTATTTT
TRBJ2-7	TRBV7-2	-	-	CASSSTNLYEQYF	TGTGCCAGCAGCTCAACGAACCTCTACGAGCAGTACTTC
TRBJ2-3	TRBV15	-	TRBD2	CATSRGTSGVTDTQNF	TGTGCCACCAGCCGGGGGACTAGCGGGGTGACAGATACGCAGAATTTT
TRBJ1-1	TRBV7-6	-	-	CASSLGVTTEAFF	TGTGCCAGCAGCTTAGGGGTCACCACTGAAGCTTTCTTT
TRBJ1-1	TRBV12-3/TRBV12-4	many	-	CASSSPPDRRYTEAFF	TGTGCCAGCAGTTCACCTCCGGACAGACGATACACTGAAGCTTTCTTT
TRBJ1-6	TRBV15	few	-	CATSGRSNLGSPLHF	TGTGCCACCAGCGGGCGAAGTAATCTGGGTTCACCCCTCCACTTT
TRBJ2-1	TRBV29-1	many	TRBD1	CSVAGTGIYNEQFF	TGCAGCGTAGCCGGGACAGGTATTTACAATGAGCAGTTCTTC
TRBJ1-5	TRBV27	few	-	CATRRGVNQPQHF	TGTGCCACCCGGCGGGGGGTAAATCAGCCCCAGCATTTT
TRBJ2-7	TRBV12-3/TRBV12-4	-	TRBD1	CASSPGQGAVGEQYF	TGTGCCAGCAGTCCGGGACAGGGGGCAGTGGGTGAGCAGTACTTC
TRBJ1-1	TRBV19	-	TRBD1	CASSSWTGSTEAFF	TGTGCCAGTAGTAGCTGGACAGGGTCCACTGAAGCTTTCTTT
TRBJ1-6	TRBV20-1	many	-	CSVHPVGGDNSPLHF	TGCAGTGTCCATCCGGTGGGGGGAGATAATTCACCCCTCCACTTT
TRBJ2-7	TRBV12-3/TRBV12-4	-	TRBD1	CASSFLDRVAEQYF	TGTGCCAGCAGTTTCTTGGACAGGGTGGCCGAGCAGTACTTC
TRBJ2-5	TRBV7-4	many	-	CASSFDKQETQYF	TGTGCCAGCAGCTTTGACAAGCAAGAGACCCAGTACTTC
TRBJ2-1	TRBV18	few	TRBD1	CASSPEGTGGEDEQFF	TGTGCCAGCTCACCAGAGGGGACAGGGGGCGAGGATGAGCAGTTCTTC
TRBJ1-6	TRBV6-1	many	TRBD1	CASSGGQAHNSPLHF	TGTGCCAGCAGTGGCGGACAGGCCCATAATTCACCCCTCCACTTT
TRBJ1-5	TRBV20-1	once	-	CSARVLEGIGNQPQHF	TGCAGTGCTAGGGTGTTGGAGGGTATCGGCAATCAGCCCCAGCATTTT
TRBJ2-6	TRBV4-2	-	TRBD2	CASSQGLAASGANVLTF	TGTGCCAGCAGCCAGGGACTAGCGGCCTCTGGGGCCAACGTCCTGACTTTC
TRBJ2-3	TRBV12-3/TRBV12-4	-	-	CASSVQGGTDTQYF	TGTGCCAGCAGTGTACAGGGTGGTACAGATACGCAGTATTTC
TRBJ1-5	TRBV4-3	few	-	CASSQDKDRSHSNQPQHF	TGCGCCAGCAGCCAAGATAAGGACAGATCCCATAGCAATCAGCCCCAGCATTTT
TRBJ1-2	TRBV24-1	-	-	CATSDAYTGGYTF	TGTGCCACCAGTGACGCATACACTGGCGGCTACACCTTC
TRBJ1-2	TRBV19	-	-	CASSSSGRYGYTF	TGTGCCAGTAGCTCCAGCGGACGGTATGGCTACACCTTC
TRBJ1-6	TRBV9	many	TRBD1	CASSVGGQANSPLHF	TGTGCCAGCAGCGTAGGGGGACAGGCCAATTCACCCCTCCACTTT
TRBJ2-7	TRBV6-2/TRBV6-3	many	TRBD1	CASSYDRGGYEQYF	TGTGCCAGCAGTTACGACAGGGGGGGCTACGAGCAGTACTTC
TRBJ1-1	TRBV5-6	-	-	CASSLTLEPEAFF	TGTGCCAGCAGCCTCACCTTGGAACCTGAAGCTTTCTTT
TRBJ2-1	TRBV24-1	many	TRBD2	CATSDPLAGGPGEQFF	TGTGCCACCAGTGATCCGCTAGCGGGGGGGCCTGGTGAGCAGTTCTTC
TRBJ2-2	TRBV24-1	-	TRBD1	CATSDRGQSTGELFF	TGTGCCACCAGTGACAGGGGGCAGAGCACCGGGGAGCTGTTTTTT
TRBJ2-3	TRBV29-1	once	-	CSVGDSSRRADTQYF	TGCAGCGTTGGAGACTCCTCAAGGCGGGCAGATACGCAGTATTTT
TRBJ2-7	TRBV29-1	-	-	CSVESGVGEQYF	TGCAGCGTTGAGTCAGGGGTCGGCGAGCAGTACTTC
TRBJ1-4	TRBV11-2	many	-	CASSLVQGVWEKLFF	TGTGCCAGCAGCTTAGTACAGGGCGTTTGGGAAAAACTGTTTTTT
TRBJ2-2	TRBV15	many	TRBD2	CATSTLWTSGGTGELFF	TGTGCCACCAGCACCCTTTGGACTAGCGGGGGCACCGGGGAGCTGTTTTTT
TRBJ1-1	TRBV6-1	few	-	CASSQGLDTEAFF	TGTGCCAGCAGCCAGGGTCTCGACACTGAAGCTTTCTTT
TRBJ2-5	TRBV11-2	-	-	CASSLEQQETQYF	TGTGCCAGCAGTCTAGAACAGCAAGAGACCCAGTACTTC
TRBJ1-6	TRBV7-9	-	-	CASSLVAGPNSPLHF	TGTGCCAGCAGCTTAGTGGCAGGGCCGAATTCACCCCTCCACTTT
TRBJ1-5	TRBV29-1	-	-	CRAIWTEYSNQPQHF	TGCAGAGCTATCTGGACAGAGTATAGCAATCAGCCCCAGCATTTT
TRBJ2-7	TRBV20-1	-	TRBD2	CSATRSSGRAVWDSYEQYF	TGCAGTGCTACGCGGTCTAGCGGGAGGGCCGTGTGGGATTCCTACGAGCAGTACTTC
TRBJ2-3	TRBV7-3	-	-	CASSLETVSTDTQYF	TGTGCCAGCAGCTTAGAGACAGTAAGCACAGATACGCAGTATTTT